This T cell receptor beta chain was identified in a study of PD-L1 blockade in urothelial cancer. Study-level background: Between 0 and 3 chemotherapy regimens preceded treatment for each patient.

Here immunoSEQ multiplex PCR was the method, and the copy in TCRdb shows in-frame clones only, minus some. This sample has 14,000 to 15,000 clones, with around 87% found just once. The ends lost 3 bases at V and 5 bases at J; junction bases unmatched: 3. Germline V gene data show CDR1 as SGHNT and CDR2 as YENEEA. The CDR3 contains 14 residues. In this sample, this clone turned up a few times. This chain uses TRBV11-3 with TRBJ2-7; 11 bases fit TRBD1. This receptor was identified in a man in his 70s with urothelial cancer. The input for sequencing was PBMCs, taken around atezolizumab (anti-PD-L1) treatment. The CDR3 loop reads CASSFGTGGDEQYF. CDR3 bases: TGTGCCAGCAGCTTCGGGACAGGGGGTGACGAGCAGTACTTC.